The sequence of this T cell receptor beta chain was determined in a study of cytomegalovirus exposure and HLA in healthy donors. Findings and limits, study-wide: Investigators reported over 150 TCR beta chains as tied to cytomegalovirus. It was confirmed in vitro that a few of the CMV-associated chains were specific for CMV antigens. Most TCR sequences were uncommon, yet certain public TCRs appeared in many donors.

The CDR3 covers 14 residues. Trimming cost V 3 bases and J 4 bases, with 10 bases left between them. Germline CDR1 and CDR2: SGHTA and FQGNSA. Libraries were prepared by immunoSEQ multiplex PCR; TCRdb keeps only in-frame clonotypes and omits some of them. The sample gives some 110,000 clones, 88% of which show up once; about 1.8% is in the top ten. The donors were in the roughly 120-subject validation cohort, distinct from the approximately 700-subject first cohort. As for this clone: The antigen is unknown.

The sequenced sample consisted of PBMCs. This TCR derives from a woman in her late teens or twenties in good health and CMV-seropositive. The chain recombines TRBV7-2 with TRBJ2-1; no clear D gene. Written as DNA, the CDR3 is TGTGCCAGCAGCTTTCACAGATCATACAATGAGCAGTTCTTC. Translated, it gives CASSFHRSYNEQFF.